Each of the 27 T cell receptor beta chains below was sequenced from the same sample in a study of CD8 T cells in ankylosing spondylitis. Overall study findings and caveats: Blood from ankylosing spondylitis patients appeared to carry a characteristic roughly 8-variant TCR beta motif.

These receptors' antigens are unknown. Using its own MiXCR run on the 5' RACE reads, TCRdb lists one record per CDR3 protein. The data show about 420,000 distinct CDR3 sequences, about a fifth seen once. The sample was blood, either unsorted or a sorted T cell fraction (not recorded which). All receptors come from a male donor with ankylosing spondylitis.

The chain carries TRBV12-3 or TRBV12-4 and TRBJ1-2; D not certain. Trimming removed 1 base at V and 3 bases at J, with 6 bases between. This CDR3 comprises 13 residues. The chain's CDR3 is CASSLEQHYGYTF. In DNA form, the CDR3 reads TGTGCCAGCAGTTTAGAGCAACACTATGGCTACACCTTC.

This chain connects TRBV6-1 to TRBJ1-5, with TRBD1 matching 8 bases. With V trimmed by 6 bases and J by 2 bases, 9 bases remained unmatched. Germline V lookup: CDR1 MNHNS, CDR2 SASEGT. The CDR3 is 16 amino acids. CDR3 sequence: CASRHRTGNGNQPQHF. CDR3 nucleotide sequence: TGTGCCAGCAGACACCGGACAGGGAATGGCAATCAGCCCCAGCATTTT.

This chain uses TRBV7-2 with TRBJ2-7; D not certain. This CDR3 comprises 13 residues. Germline-derived CDR1 and CDR2 are SGHTA and FQGNSA. V was cut by 6 bases and J by 7 bases, with 16 bases left in between. In DNA form, the CDR3 reads TGTGCCAGCAGACTTGGCCTGGGGTGGGAGCAGTACTTC. Its translation: CASRLGLGWEQYF.

This rearrangement joins TRBV11-2 to TRBJ1-2; TRBD1 matches at 7 bases. Germline V gene data show CDR1 as SGHAT and CDR2 as FQNNGV. The CDR3 is 18 residues long. Trimming cost V 0 bases and J 5 bases; bases outside gene matches: 15. CDR3 bases: TGTGCCAGCAGCTTAGACCAGAGGGAGGACAGGCGCAGATATGGCTACACCTTC. Protein: CASSLDQREDRRRYGYTF.

This clonotype was seen only a few times. The chain carries TRBV18 and TRBJ2-7, with 8 bases fitting TRBD1. CDR1 KGHSH and CDR2 LQKENI come from the germline V gene. V lost 5 bases, J lost 1 base, and 10 bases stayed unmatched. The CDR3 loop spans 16 amino acids. The DNA of the CDR3 is TGTGCCAGCTCAACTACCGGGACAGGATATTCCTACGAGCAGTACTTC. Translated, it gives CASSTTGTGYSYEQYF.

Only a few counts were recorded for this clonotype. The CDR3 nucleotides read TGTGCCAGCAGCTTACAGAGACATGAGCAGTTCTTC. It yields the protein CASSLQRHEQFF. This chain links TRBV7-2 with TRBJ2-1; D unclear. The CDR3 loop spans 12 amino acids. The ends were cut back, 2 bases at V and 8 bases at J, with 7 bases in the middle. Germline loops: CDR1 SGHTA, CDR2 FQGNSA.

The genes are TRBV5-1 and TRBJ1-2; D possibly corresponds to TRBD1 (6 bases). This CDR3 spans 15 amino acids. From germline, CDR1 is SGHRS and CDR2 YFSETQ. Trimming stripped 4 bases from V and 8 bases from J, with 21 bases between. The CDR3 sequence is CASSKNSAGAGGYTF. The DNA for the CDR3 is TGCGCCAGCAGCAAAAACTCGGCGGGGGCGGGCGGCTACACCTTC. Drawing the rest from reference TRBV5-1 and TRBJ1-2, the complete variable domain is KAGVTQTPRYLIKTRGQQVTLSCSPISGHRSVSWYQQTPGQGLQFLFEYFSETQRNKGNFPGRFSGRQFSNSRSEMNVSTLELGDSALYLCASSKNSAGAGGYTFGSGTRLTVV.

Ten or more counts support this clonotype. Here the CDR3 reads CASSLALNGGWGQPQHF. The CDR3 nucleotides read TGTGCCAGCAGCTTGGCTTTGAATGGGGGCTGGGGTCAGCCCCAGCATTTT. The chain uses TRBV5-8 and TRBJ1-5; tentatively, D is TRBD1 (6 bases). The CDR3 length is 17 residues. Germline loops: CDR1 SGHTS, CDR2 YDEGEE. With 0 bases removed from V and 6 bases from J, the gap between germline ends came to 19 bases.

The rearrangement links TRBV18 to TRBJ2-7, with a tentative D call TRBD1 (5 bases). V was clipped by 4 bases and J by 3 bases, with 13 bases between them. This CDR3 contains 14 residues. Germline V gives CDR1 KGHSH, CDR2 LQKENI. The CDR3, as DNA: TGTGCCAGCTCACGGGAACCAGGGATCTACGAGCAGTACTTC. Residues: CASSREPGIYEQYF.

In this sample, this clonotype turned up a few times. This chain uses TRBV5-1 with TRBJ2-7; TRBD1 matches at 8 bases. Germline loops: CDR1 SGHRS, CDR2 YFSETQ. This CDR3 contains 14 residues. With V trimmed by 4 bases and J by 5 bases, 8 bases remained unmatched. CDR3 protein: CASSPRQGYNEQYF. CDR3 DNA sequence: TGCGCCAGCAGCCCAAGACAGGGGTACAACGAGCAGTACTTC.

This clonotype has only a few counts. The J gene is TRBJ1-1, the V gene TRBV25-1, with 8 bases matching TRBD1. V was clipped by 6 bases and J by 5 bases; unmatched bases: 11. Germline assignment: CDR1 MGHDK and CDR2 SYGVNS. The CDR3 contains 15 residues. CDR3 sequence (DNA): TGTGCCAGCAGCAGGCAGGGGACAGGAATAACTGAAGCTTTCTTT. Its translation is CASSRQGTGITEAFF.

This chain joins TRBV6-1 and TRBJ1-2; TRBD1 might be the D (6 bases). Germline assignment: CDR1 MNHNS and CDR2 SASEGT. CDR3 size: 14 residues. V lost 7 bases and J 4 bases, leaving 16 bases between the germline ends. The CDR3 region is CASTPGGAGYGYTF. CDR3 nucleotide sequence: TGTGCCAGCACCCCCGGGGGCGCGGGCTATGGCTACACCTTC.

This clonotype occurred a few times. The chain carries TRBV3-1 and TRBJ1-5; D gene unclear. The CDR3 sequence is 12 residues long. Germline V gene sequence: CDR1 LGHDT, CDR2 YNNKEL (reference sequence). The V and J ends lost 1 base and 6 bases respectively, with 4 bases between them. The CDR3 loop is CASSQGSQPQHF. CDR3 coding DNA: TGTGCCAGCAGCCAAGGAAGTCAGCCCCAGCATTTT.

V and J are TRBV6-1 and TRBJ2-5; 8 bases agree with TRBD2. Germline assignment: CDR1 MNHNS and CDR2 SASEGT. The trim removed 8 bases at V and 1 base at J, leaving 9 bases unmatched. There are 15 residues in the CDR3. CDR3 DNA: TGTGCCAGCTCAGTTTTCAGCGGGAGCCAAGAGACCCAGTACTTC. This encodes CASSVFSGSQETQYF.

The gene calls are TRBV20-1 and TRBJ1-2, with 9 bases aligning to TRBD1. Trimming removed 1 base from V and 6 bases from J; junction bases left unmatched: 9. The germline CDR1 and CDR2 sequences are DFQATT and SNEGSKA (reference sequence). CDR3 size: 15 residues. In DNA, the CDR3 is TGCAGTGCTAGAGCGCCCCCGGGACAGGGAAATGGCTACACCTTC. Its protein is CSARAPPGQGNGYTF.

The chain joins TRBV2 to TRBJ2-7; 7 bases match TRBD1. The germline CDR1 and CDR2 sequences are SNHLY and FYNNEI. J was trimmed by 4 bases and V by 6 bases; bases with no gene match: 6. This CDR3 region has 13 residues. This CDR3 is CASRGDSMYEQYF. CDR3 DNA sequence: TGTGCCAGCAGGGGGGACAGTATGTACGAGCAGTACTTC.

The chain is built from TRBV7-6 and TRBJ1-1, with 7 bases lining up with TRBD1. V shed 2 bases and J 4 bases; nucleotides not matched to a gene: 4. The CDR3 contains 14 residues. Germline-derived CDR1 and CDR2 are SGHVS and FNYEAQ. The CDR3 loop is CASSLRQGTTEAFF. The CDR3 DNA follows: TGTGCCAGCAGCTTAAGACAGGGTACCACTGAAGCTTTCTTT.

This clonotype was counted ten times or more. V usage is TRBV29-1 and J usage is TRBJ1-1; D is ambiguous. The germline V gene has CDR1 SQVTM and CDR2 ANQGSEA. Trimming shortened V by 6 bases and J by 1 base, and 6 bases separated the two germline ends. This CDR3 is built from 11 residues. CDR3 coding DNA: TGCAGCGTGGAACCGAACACTGAAGCTTTCTTT. It encodes CSVEPNTEAFF.

This clonotype was counted many times. V and J are TRBV2 and TRBJ2-6; 7 bases are a match to TRBD1. CDR3 size: 17 residues. The V and J ends lost 6 bases and 0 bases, in that order; junction bases with no gene match: 8. CDR1 is SNHLY and CDR2 is FYNNEI in the germline V gene. As DNA, the CDR3 is TGTGCCAGCAGATCTGACAGGGCTAGCTCTGGGGCCAACGTCCTGACTTTC. Protein sequence: CASRSDRASSGANVLTF.

The chain recombines TRBV28 with TRBJ2-5; D is undetermined. Between the trimmed V and J ends, which lost 6 bases and 2 bases, there was a span of 16 bases. Germline V gives CDR1 MDHEN, CDR2 SYDVKM. CDR3 length: 15 residues. CDR3: CASSRPEAFQETQYF. Here the CDR3 DNA reads TGTGCCAGCAGCCGCCCCGAGGCTTTTCAAGAGACCCAGTACTTC.

This clonotype was counted a few times. This chain uses TRBV29-1 with TRBJ2-1; D is perhaps TRBD1 or TRBD2 (5 bases each). This CDR3 region has 15 residues. The ends were cut back, 1 base at V and 8 bases at J, with 18 bases in the middle. The germline gives CDR1 SQVTM, CDR2 ANQGSEA. CDR3 nucleotide sequence: TGCAGCGTTGAAGGCTACCGGGACCTTATCGATGAGCAGTTCTTC. It is translated as CSVEGYRDLIDEQFF.

The CDR3 sequence is CSARSDRRNSPLHF. The CDR3 DNA sequence: TGCAGTGCCAGGTCGGACAGGAGAAATTCACCCCTCCACTTT. The chain is built from TRBV20-1 and TRBJ1-6; 7 nucleotides align to TRBD1. Germline V lookup: CDR1 DFQATT, CDR2 SNEGSKA (reference sequence). This CDR3 is built from 14 residues. The trim removed 6 bases at V and 7 bases at J, leaving 9 bases unmatched.

This chain links TRBV4-1 with TRBJ1-2; D uncertain. The V gene's germline CDR1 is MGHRA and CDR2 YSYEKL. Trimming removed 0 bases at V and 3 bases at J, with 2 bases between. The CDR3 extends over 12 amino acids. The CDR3 nucleotides read TGCGCCAGCAGCCAAGAGGACTATGGCTACACCTTC. Translation: CASSQEDYGYTF.

This clonotype was seen a handful of times. The chain has TRBV5-1 and TRBJ1-3, with D perhaps matching TRBD1 (5 bases). Trimming pared 5 bases from V and 2 bases from J, leaving 14 bases between. Germline V gene lookup returns CDR1 SGHRS and CDR2 YFSETQ. This CDR3 region has 15 residues. CDR3 region: CASRGGGQAGNTIYF. The CDR3 DNA reads TGCGCCAGCAGGGGAGGAGGACAAGCTGGAAACACCATATATTTT. The full variable domain, its missing parts supplied by reference TRBV5-1 and TRBJ1-3, is KAGVTQTPRYLIKTRGQQVTLSCSPISGHRSVSWYQQTPGQGLQFLFEYFSETQRNKGNFPGRFSGRQFSNSRSEMNVSTLELGDSALYLCASRGGGQAGNTIYFGEGSWLTVV.

This clonotype has just a few counts. The rearrangement uses TRBV28 and TRBJ2-7; TRBD2 matches at 9 bases. The CDR3 is 15 amino acids. The V gene's germline CDR1 is MDHEN and CDR2 SYDVKM. The V gene end was trimmed by 1 base and the J gene end by 2 bases; junction bases not matched to a gene: 3. CDR3 sequence reads: CASSLFSGGTYEQYF. In nucleotides, the CDR3 is TGTGCCAGCAGTTTATTCAGCGGGGGGACCTACGAGCAGTACTTC.

This clonotype was seen repeatedly, ten times or more. The chain links TRBV4-2 to TRBJ2-7; 7 positions match TRBD2. With V trimmed by 0 bases and J by 1 base, 6 bases remained unmatched. The CDR3 has 16 amino acids. Germline-derived CDR1 and CDR2 are LGHNA and YNFKEQ. The CDR3 spells CASSQDLGSGSYEQYF. Written as DNA, the CDR3 is TGTGCCAGCAGCCAAGATCTTGGTAGCGGGTCCTACGAGCAGTACTTC.

This clonotype turned up a few times. V usage is TRBV5-1 and J usage is TRBJ2-3; D is unresolved. This CDR3 contains 14 residues. V lost 0 bases and J 2 bases, leaving 7 bases between the germline ends. Germline-derived CDR1 and CDR2 are SGHRS and YFSETQ. This CDR3 is CASSLAQSTDTQYF. The CDR3 DNA sequence: TGCGCCAGCAGCTTGGCGCAATCCACAGATACGCAGTATTTT.